Reported below is one TCR beta chain. These data are taken from a study of cytomegalovirus exposure and HLA in healthy donors. The PCR had 60 Vbeta and 13 Jbeta primers. TCRdb's copy holds only in-frame clones and misses some; the assay was immunoSEQ multiplex PCR. The table shows some 120,000 clones, with 9% to 10% occurring only once. Per germline, CDR1 SGHTA and CDR2 FQGTGA. V gave up 0 bases and J gave up 5 bases, with 10 bases separating them. The CDR3 has 14 residues. The specimen sequenced was PBMCs. The TCR was taken from a young man in good health and CMV-seronegative. The J gene is TRBJ2-5, the V gene TRBV7-3, with D perhaps matching TRBD1 (5 bases). CDR3 sequence: CASSLTGVRETQYF. The DNA of the CDR3 is TGTGCCAGCAGCTTAACAGGGGTGCGGGAGACCCAGTACTTC.